This T cell receptor beta chain is drawn from a study of Graves' ophthalmopathy and Graves' hyperthyroidism. Per the germline V gene, CDR1 is LNHNV and CDR2 is YYDKDF (reference sequence). V was trimmed by 1 base and J by 4 bases, leaving 13 bases between them. CDR3 length equals 16 residues. This clonotype was counted at least ten times. The hyperthyroidism patients had a new diagnosis of under 2 months' duration and were aged 18 to 65. Fresh peripheral blood, around 10 ml, was the PBMC source. The TCR beta CDR3 regions underwent amplification from RNA transcripts. First-round RT-PCR relied on HTBI primers, and a second-round multiplex PCR came next. One entry per CDR3 protein, called by TCRdb with MiXCR from the multiplex PCR reads. The sample carries roughly 380,000 distinct CDR3 sequences, roughly 15% recorded once.

The sequenced material came from peripheral blood. The sequence was obtained from a woman under 30 with stable Graves' hyperthyroidism. The chain employs TRBV15 and TRBJ2-2; D remains ambiguous. The CDR3 loop reads CATSRGRPLITGELFF. Written as DNA, the CDR3 is TGTGCCACCAGCAGAGGACGGCCGCTAATCACCGGGGAGCTGTTTTTT. Combining the CDR3 with reference TRBV15 and TRBJ2-2 gives the whole variable domain DAMVIQNPRYQVTQFGKPVTLSCSQTLNHNVMYWYQQKSSQAPKLLFHYYDKDFNNEADTPDNFQSRRPNTSFCFLDIRSPGLGDTAMYLCATSRGRPLITGELFFGEGSRLTVL.